The present entry profiles one TCR beta chain with its context. Using a J-beta primer mix together with a sample-barcoded 5' primer, a second PCR was run for about 6 to 11 cycles. Each CDR3 protein gets one entry after TCRdb re-called the 5' RACE reads with MiXCR. The table lists roughly 720,000 distinct CDR3 sequences, less than 70% of them singletons. This specimen belongs to a study of blood T cells in healthy people across ages. At the level of the study: In model experiments, template switching was able to capture about one barcoded beta molecule for every two T cells that were present.

Trimming stripped 2 bases from V and 4 bases from J, with 8 bases between. Germline-derived CDR1 and CDR2 are SEHNR and FQNEAQ (reference sequence). The CDR3 runs to 13 residues. The rearrangement uses TRBV7-9 and TRBJ1-2; D remains ambiguous. This receptor was identified in an elderly man in good health. Sample: blood. CDR3 protein: CASSLSPPYGYTF. The CDR3 DNA is TGTGCCAGCAGCTTATCCCCCCCCTATGGCTACACCTTC.